The subject of this entry is one T cell receptor beta chain. The record originates from a study of blood T cell repertoires in COVID-19. Study as a whole: Acute and convalescent COVID-19 samples came from the United States, Italy and Spain. T cells, B-cell-depleted T cells, or PBMCs provided the cDNA or gDNA that served as material.

Germline-derived CDR1 and CDR2 are SGHTA and FQGNSA. V gave up 2 bases and J gave up 1 base, with 8 bases separating them. There are 15 residues in the CDR3. Original analysis: Amplified reference gene primers provided the basis for estimating nucleated cell counts. The protocol was immunoSEQ multiplex PCR, while the TCRdb copy is restricted to in-frame clones and leaves out a portion. V, J and clone size derive from that table, while D and trimming were established from the DNA sequence. The sample includes some 260,000 clones, nearly 90% of them seen just once. The receptor was isolated from a man between 18 and 35 years old with active or convalescent COVID-19. Sequencing used peripheral blood. The chain carries TRBV7-2 and TRBJ2-2; no clear D gene. Here the CDR3 reads CASSLLLLNTGELFF. The CDR3 DNA is TGTGCCAGCAGCTTACTACTGCTGAACACCGGGGAGCTGTTTTTT.